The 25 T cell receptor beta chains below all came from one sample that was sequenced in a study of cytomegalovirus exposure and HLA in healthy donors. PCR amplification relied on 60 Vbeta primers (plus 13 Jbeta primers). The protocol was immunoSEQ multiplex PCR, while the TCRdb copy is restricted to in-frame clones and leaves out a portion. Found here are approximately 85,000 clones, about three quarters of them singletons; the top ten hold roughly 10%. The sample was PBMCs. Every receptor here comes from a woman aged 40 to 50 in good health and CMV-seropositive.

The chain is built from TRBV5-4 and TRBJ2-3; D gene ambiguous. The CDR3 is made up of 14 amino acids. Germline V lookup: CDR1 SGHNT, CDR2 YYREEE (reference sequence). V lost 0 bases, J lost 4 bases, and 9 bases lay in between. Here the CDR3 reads CASSLGLSADTQYF. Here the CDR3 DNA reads TGTGCCAGCAGCTTGGGTCTTTCGGCAGATACGCAGTATTTT.

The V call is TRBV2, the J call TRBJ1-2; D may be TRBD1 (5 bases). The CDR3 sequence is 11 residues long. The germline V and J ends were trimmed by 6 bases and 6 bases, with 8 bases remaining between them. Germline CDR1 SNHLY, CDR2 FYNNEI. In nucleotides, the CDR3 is TGTGCCAGCAGGGCAGGGCATGGCTACACCTTC. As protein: CASRAGHGYTF.

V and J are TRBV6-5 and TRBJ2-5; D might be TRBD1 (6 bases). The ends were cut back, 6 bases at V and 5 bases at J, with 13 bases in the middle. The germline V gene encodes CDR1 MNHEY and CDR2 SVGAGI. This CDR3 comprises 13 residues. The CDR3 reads CASSEQGVETQYF. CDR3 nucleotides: TGTGCCAGCAGCGAACAGGGAGTGGAGACCCAGTACTTC.

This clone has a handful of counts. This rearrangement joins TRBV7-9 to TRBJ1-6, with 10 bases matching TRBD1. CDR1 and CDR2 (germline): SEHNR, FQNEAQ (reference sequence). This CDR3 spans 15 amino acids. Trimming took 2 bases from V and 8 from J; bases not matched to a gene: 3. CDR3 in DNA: TGTGCCAGCAGCTTAAGGGACAGGGGTGATTCACCCCTCCACTTT. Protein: CASSLRDRGDSPLHF.

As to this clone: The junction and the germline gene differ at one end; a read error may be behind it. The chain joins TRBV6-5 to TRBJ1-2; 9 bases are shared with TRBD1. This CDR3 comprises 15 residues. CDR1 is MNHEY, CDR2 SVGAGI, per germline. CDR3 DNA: TGTGCCAGCAGTTCGGGACAGGGTTCCCCGTCAGGCTACCCCTTC. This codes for CASSSGQGSPSGYPF.

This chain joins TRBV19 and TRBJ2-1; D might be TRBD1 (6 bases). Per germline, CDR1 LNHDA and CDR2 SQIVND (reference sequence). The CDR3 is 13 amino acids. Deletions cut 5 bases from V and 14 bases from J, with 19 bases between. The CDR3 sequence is CASSVRETGGEFF. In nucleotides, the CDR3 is TGTGCCAGTAGTGTCCGTGAGACAGGTGGTGAGTTCTTC.

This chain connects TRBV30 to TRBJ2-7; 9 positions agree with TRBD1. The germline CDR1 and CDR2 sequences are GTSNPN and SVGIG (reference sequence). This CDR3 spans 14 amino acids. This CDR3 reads CASDPGQGVGEQYF. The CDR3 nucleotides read TGTGCTTCTGATCCGGGACAGGGCGTGGGCGAGCAGTACTTC.

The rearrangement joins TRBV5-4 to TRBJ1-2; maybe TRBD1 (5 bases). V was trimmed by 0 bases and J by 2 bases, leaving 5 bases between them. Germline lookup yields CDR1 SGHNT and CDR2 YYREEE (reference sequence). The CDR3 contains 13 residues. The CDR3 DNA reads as TGTGCCAGCAGCTTGGGACAGAACTATGGCTACACCTTC. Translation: CASSLGQNYGYTF.

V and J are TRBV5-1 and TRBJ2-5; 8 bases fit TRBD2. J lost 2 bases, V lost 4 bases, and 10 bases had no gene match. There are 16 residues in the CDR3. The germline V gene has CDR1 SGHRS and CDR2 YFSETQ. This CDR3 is CASSPGGSGGQETQYF. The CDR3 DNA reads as TGCGCCAGCAGCCCCGGGGGGAGCGGGGGACAAGAGACCCAGTACTTC.

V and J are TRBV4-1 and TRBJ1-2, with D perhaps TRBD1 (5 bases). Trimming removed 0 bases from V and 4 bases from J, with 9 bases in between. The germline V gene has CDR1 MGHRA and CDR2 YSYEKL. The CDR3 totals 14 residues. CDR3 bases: TGCGCCAGCAGCCAAGAACGACAGTCCTATGGCTACACCTTC. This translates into CASSQERQSYGYTF.

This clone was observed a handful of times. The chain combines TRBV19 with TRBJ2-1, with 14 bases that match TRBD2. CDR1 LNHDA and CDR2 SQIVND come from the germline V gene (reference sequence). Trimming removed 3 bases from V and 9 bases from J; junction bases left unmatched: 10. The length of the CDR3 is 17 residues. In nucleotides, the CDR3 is TGTGCCAGTAGTATTTCCGGGACTAGCGGGAGTTCGGGTGAGCAGTTCTTC. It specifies CASSISGTSGSSGEQFF. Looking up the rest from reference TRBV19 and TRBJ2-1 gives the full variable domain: DGGITQSPKYLFRKEGQNVTLSCEQNLNHDAMYWYRQDPGQGLRLIYYSQIVNDFQKGDIAEGYSVSREKKESFPLTVTSAQKNPTAFYLCASSISGTSGSSGEQFFGPGTRLTVL.

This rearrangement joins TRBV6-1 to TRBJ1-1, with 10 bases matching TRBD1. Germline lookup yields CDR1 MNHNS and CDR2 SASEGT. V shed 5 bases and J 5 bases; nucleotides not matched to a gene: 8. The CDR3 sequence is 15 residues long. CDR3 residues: CASSPRTGGDTEAFF. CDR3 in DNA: TGTGCCAGCAGTCCGCGGACAGGGGGAGATACTGAAGCTTTCTTT.

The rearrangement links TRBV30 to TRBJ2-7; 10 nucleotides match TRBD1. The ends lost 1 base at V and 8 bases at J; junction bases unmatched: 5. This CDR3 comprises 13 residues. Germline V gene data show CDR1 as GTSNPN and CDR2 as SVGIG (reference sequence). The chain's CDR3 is CAWSASGQGKQYF. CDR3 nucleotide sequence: TGTGCCTGGAGTGCGTCGGGACAGGGGAAGCAGTACTTC.

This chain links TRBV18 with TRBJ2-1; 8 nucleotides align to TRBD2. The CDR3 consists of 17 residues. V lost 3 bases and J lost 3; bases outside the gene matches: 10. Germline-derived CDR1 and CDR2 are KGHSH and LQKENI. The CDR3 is CASSPPGSGSRYNEQFF. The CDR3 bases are TGTGCCAGCTCACCTCCTGGGAGCGGGAGTCGCTACAATGAGCAGTTCTTC.

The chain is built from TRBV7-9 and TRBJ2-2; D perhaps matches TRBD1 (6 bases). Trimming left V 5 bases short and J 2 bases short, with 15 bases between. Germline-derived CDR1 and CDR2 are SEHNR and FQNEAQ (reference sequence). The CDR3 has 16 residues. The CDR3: CASSIQRTVNTGELFF. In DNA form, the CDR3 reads TGTGCCAGCAGCATACAAAGGACAGTTAACACCGGGGAGCTGTTTTTT.

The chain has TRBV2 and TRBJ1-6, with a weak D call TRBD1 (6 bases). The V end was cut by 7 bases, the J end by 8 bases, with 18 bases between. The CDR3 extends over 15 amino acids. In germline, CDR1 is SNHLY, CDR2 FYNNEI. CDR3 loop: CASTTDRSADSPLHF. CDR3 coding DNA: TGTGCCAGCACCACTGACAGGTCGGCTGATTCACCCCTCCACTTT. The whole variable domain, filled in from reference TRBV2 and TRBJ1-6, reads EPEVTQTPSHQVTQMGQEVILRCVPISNHLYFYWYRQILGQKVEFLVSFYNNEISEKSEIFDDQFSVERPDGSNFTLKIRSTKLEDSAMYFCASTTDRSADSPLHFGNGTRLTVT.

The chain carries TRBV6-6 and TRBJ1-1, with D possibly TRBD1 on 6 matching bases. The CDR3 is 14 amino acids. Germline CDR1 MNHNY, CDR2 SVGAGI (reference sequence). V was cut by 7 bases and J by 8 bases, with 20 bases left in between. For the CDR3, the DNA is TGTGCCAGCACAATTATAGGTCAGGGGAACGAAGCTTTCTTT. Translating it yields CASTIIGQGNEAFF.

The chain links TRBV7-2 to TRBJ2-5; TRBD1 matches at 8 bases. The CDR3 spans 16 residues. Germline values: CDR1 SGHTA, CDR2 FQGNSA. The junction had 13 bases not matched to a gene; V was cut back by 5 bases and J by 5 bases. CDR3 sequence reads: CASSPPLGQGKETQYF. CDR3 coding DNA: TGTGCCAGCAGCCCCCCCTTAGGACAGGGAAAGGAGACCCAGTACTTC.

In DNA, the CDR3 is TGTGCCAGCAGCCCAGGCCCGGGACAGCTTGAAAAACTGTTTTTT. Its protein is CASSPGPGQLEKLFF. The rearrangement links TRBV7-2 to TRBJ1-4; 7 positions agree with TRBD1. J was trimmed by 7 bases and V by 5 bases; bases with no gene match: 10. The CDR3 runs 15 residues. CDR1 SGHTA and CDR2 FQGNSA come from the germline V gene.

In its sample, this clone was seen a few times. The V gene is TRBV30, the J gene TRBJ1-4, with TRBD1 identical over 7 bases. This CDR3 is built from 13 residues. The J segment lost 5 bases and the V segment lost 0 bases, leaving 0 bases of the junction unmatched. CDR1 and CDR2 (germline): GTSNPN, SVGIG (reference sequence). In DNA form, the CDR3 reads TGTGCCTGGAGTGTACAGGGGAATGAAAAACTGTTTTTT. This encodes CAWSVQGNEKLFF.

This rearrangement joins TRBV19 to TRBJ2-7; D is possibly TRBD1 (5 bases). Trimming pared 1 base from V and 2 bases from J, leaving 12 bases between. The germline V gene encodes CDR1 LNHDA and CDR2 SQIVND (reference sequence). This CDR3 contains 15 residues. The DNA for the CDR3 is TGTGCCAGTAGTATAGGGTTAGGGGATACCTACGAGCAGTACTTC. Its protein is CASSIGLGDTYEQYF.

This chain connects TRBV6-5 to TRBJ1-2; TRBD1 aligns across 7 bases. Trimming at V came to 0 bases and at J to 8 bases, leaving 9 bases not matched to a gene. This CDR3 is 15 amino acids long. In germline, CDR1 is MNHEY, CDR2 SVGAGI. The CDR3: CASSYSMAGGGGYTF. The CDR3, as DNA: TGTGCCAGCAGTTACTCGATGGCAGGGGGAGGCGGCTACACCTTC.

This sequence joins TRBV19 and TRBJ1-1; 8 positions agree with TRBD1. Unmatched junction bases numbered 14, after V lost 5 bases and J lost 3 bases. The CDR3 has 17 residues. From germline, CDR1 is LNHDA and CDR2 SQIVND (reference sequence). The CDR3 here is CASSGRTGFVSDTEAFF. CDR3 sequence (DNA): TGTGCCAGTAGTGGGAGGACAGGGTTTGTATCGGACACTGAAGCTTTCTTT.

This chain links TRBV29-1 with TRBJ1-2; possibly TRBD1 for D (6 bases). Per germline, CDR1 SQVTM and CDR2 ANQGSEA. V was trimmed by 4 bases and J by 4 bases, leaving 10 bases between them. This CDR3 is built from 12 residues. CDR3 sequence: CSVVVGGYGYTF. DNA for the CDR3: TGCAGCGTTGTAGTAGGGGGCTATGGCTACACCTTC.

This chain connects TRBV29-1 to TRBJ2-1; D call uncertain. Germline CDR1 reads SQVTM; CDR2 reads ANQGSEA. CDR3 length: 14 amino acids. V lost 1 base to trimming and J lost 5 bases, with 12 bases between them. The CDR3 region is CSVEVGAVNNEQFF. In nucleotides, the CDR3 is TGCAGCGTTGAAGTCGGAGCCGTAAACAATGAGCAGTTCTTC.